One sample yielded the 7 T cell receptor beta chains listed below, sequenced in a study of blood T cells in healthy people across ages. A second PCR of 7 to 11 cycles used a sample-barcoded 5' primer and a J-beta primer mix. From the 5' RACE reads, TCRdb called clonotypes with MiXCR, one entry per CDR3 protein. Among about 1.8 million distinct CDR3 sequences listed, 49% were seen once. Sequencing used blood. These TCRs come from a woman in her 40s in good health.

The chain couples TRBV28 to TRBJ1-1; the D gene is possibly TRBD1 (5 bases). This CDR3 spans 13 amino acids. V was clipped by 5 bases and J by 3 bases, with 10 bases between them. Per germline, CDR1 MDHEN and CDR2 SYDVKM. The CDR3 is CASSPRTYTEAFF. CDR3 coding DNA: TGTGCCAGCAGTCCTAGGACATACACTGAAGCTTTCTTT.

The gene calls are TRBV5-1 and TRBJ2-1; a possible D gene is TRBD1 (7 bases). The CDR3 is made up of 15 amino acids. Trimming removed 5 bases at V and 4 bases at J, with 16 bases between. The germline V gene has CDR1 SGHRS and CDR2 YFSETQ. The CDR3 bases are TGCGCCAGCAGACGACAGGGAGGTTTATACAATGAGCAGTTCTTC. Translation: CASRRQGGLYNEQFF.

Details on this clonotype: One end of the junction fails to match germline, which may point to a read error. This chain joins TRBV7-9 and TRBJ1-2; 9 nucleotides match TRBD1. This CDR3 has 17 amino acids. Germline loops: CDR1 SEHNR, CDR2 FQNEAQ (reference sequence). In nucleotides, the CDR3 is TGTGCCGGCAGCTTAAAGGGGACAGGGTCGACTAACTATGGCTACACCTTC. It translates to CAGSLKGTGSTNYGYTF.

The sample holds a few counts of this clonotype. The V call is TRBV24-1, the J call TRBJ2-5, with D perhaps TRBD1 (7 bases). Trimming left V 4 bases short and J 1 base short, with 12 bases between. This CDR3 is 15 amino acids long. In germline, CDR1 is KGHDR, CDR2 SFDVKD. CDR3 amino acids: CATSDRGEIQETQYF. DNA of the CDR3: TGTGCCACCAGTGACAGGGGGGAGATCCAAGAGACCCAGTACTTC.

This chain links TRBV28 with TRBJ2-7; 12 positions agree with TRBD1. This CDR3 has 16 amino acids. V was clipped by 8 bases and J by 0 bases; unmatched bases: 8. Germline V gives CDR1 MDHEN, CDR2 SYDVKM. The CDR3 bases are TGTGCCAGCGGAGGGGACAGGGGGCGAAGCTCCTACGAGCAGTACTTC. Amino acids: CASGGDRGRSSYEQYF.

This clonotype was counted only a few times. This chain links TRBV12-3 or TRBV12-4 with TRBJ2-5, with D unresolved. The CDR3 extends over 14 amino acids. V lost 2 bases and J lost 3, with 10 bases in between. CDR3 residues: CASSLHLIKETQYF. The DNA of the CDR3 is TGTGCCAGCAGTTTACACCTGATTAAAGAGACCCAGTACTTC.

The V and J genes are TRBV28 and TRBJ2-3; D is ambiguous. V was trimmed by 3 bases and J by 9 bases, leaving 10 bases between them. CDR1 and CDR2 (germline): MDHEN, SYDVKM. The CDR3 totals 12 residues. This CDR3 reads CASSFGVLTQYF. CDR3 in DNA: TGTGCCAGCAGTTTTGGAGTTTTGACGCAGTATTTT.